The 27 T cell receptor beta chains presented below share a single source sample, sequenced in a study of blood T cell repertoires in COVID-19. Libraries were prepared by immunoSEQ multiplex PCR; TCRdb keeps only in-frame clonotypes and omits some of them. The sample shows around 250,000 clones, approximately 78% of them seen only once. The sequenced material came from peripheral blood. The receptors stem from a woman between 18 and 29 years old with acute or convalescent COVID-19.

The chain employs TRBV28 and TRBJ1-1; a weak D match, TRBD1 (6 bases). The CDR3 consists of 15 residues. Germline CDR1 MDHEN, CDR2 SYDVKM. Trimming stripped 7 bases from V and 1 base from J, with 16 bases between. CDR3 DNA: TGTGCCAGCATGCAGGGGAGCTTGGGGAACACTGAAGCTTTCTTT. Translating gives CASMQGSLGNTEAFF.

In DNA form, the CDR3 reads TGTGCCAGCAGAAGGCAGGGGGGTAATGAGCAGTTCTTC. It translates to CASRRQGGNEQFF. This sequence joins TRBV27 and TRBJ2-1, with a weak D call TRBD1 (7 bases). Germline V gene data show CDR1 as MNHEY and CDR2 as SMNVEV (reference sequence). V lost 6 bases and J lost 7, with 13 bases in between. This CDR3 contains 13 residues.

The chain couples TRBV6-2 or TRBV6-3 to TRBJ1-4, with 7 bases aligning to TRBD1. V trimming: 5 bases; J trimming: 7 bases; junction bases outside the gene matches: 10. The length of the CDR3 is 15 residues. Germline loops: CDR1 MNHEY, CDR2 SVGEGT. The chain's CDR3 is CASSNPGTAIEKLFF. The DNA for the CDR3 is TGTGCCAGCAGTAACCCCGGGACAGCAATTGAAAAACTGTTTTTT.

CDR3 nucleotides: TGTGCCAGCAGTCTGGACAGGGTTAGATCACCCCTCCACTTT. Translating it yields CASSLDRVRSPLHF. This chain connects TRBV28 to TRBJ1-6; 8 nucleotides agree with TRBD1. Germline V gene data show CDR1 as MDHEN and CDR2 as SYDVKM. The CDR3 runs 14 residues. The V gene end was trimmed by 5 bases and the J gene end by 10 bases; junction bases not matched to a gene: 7.

V is TRBV19 and J is TRBJ2-7; D remains ambiguous. This CDR3 region has 11 residues. The ends were cut back, 5 bases at V and 5 bases at J, with 7 bases in the middle. CDR1 is LNHDA and CDR2 is SQIVND in the germline V gene (reference sequence). The CDR3, as DNA: TGTGCCAGTAGTTCACAGAACGAGCAGTACTTC. It translates to CASSSQNEQYF.

V and J are TRBV18 and TRBJ1-4, with 7 bases aligning to TRBD1. The V segment lost 6 bases and the J segment 0 bases; nucleotides outside the gene matches: 7. The CDR3 consists of 16 residues. The germline gives CDR1 KGHSH, CDR2 LQKENI. The CDR3 loop reads CASSSDRVATNEKLFF. CDR3 DNA: TGTGCCAGCTCCTCCGACAGGGTTGCAACTAATGAAAAACTGTTTTTT.

The gene calls are TRBV11-2 and TRBJ2-7, with 9 bases that match TRBD1. Germline assignment: CDR1 SGHAT and CDR2 FQNNGV. J gave up 2 bases and V 4 bases, and 6 bases lay outside the gene matches. The CDR3 has 15 amino acids. The CDR3 spells CASSSGGTGTYEQYF. Here the CDR3 DNA reads TGTGCCAGCAGCTCAGGGGGGACAGGGACCTACGAGCAGTACTTC.

This clone appeared a few times. This chain joins TRBV11-3 and TRBJ1-3; D remains ambiguous. Germline lookup yields CDR1 SGHNT and CDR2 YENEEA. This CDR3 has 16 amino acids. Trimming pared 5 bases from V and 2 bases from J, leaving 16 bases between. In DNA, the CDR3 is TGTGCCAGCAGCACCTCTCCCACCAGGACTGGAAACACCATATATTTT. Translation gives CASSTSPTRTGNTIYF.

This chain connects TRBV5-1 to TRBJ2-1, with 8 positions matching TRBD2. This CDR3 spans 13 amino acids. The V gene's germline CDR1 is SGHRS and CDR2 YFSETQ. Trimming cost V 1 base and J 8 bases; bases outside gene matches: 2. The CDR3 loop is CASSLSGSDEQFF. The CDR3, as DNA: TGCGCCAGCAGCTTGAGCGGGAGCGATGAGCAGTTCTTC.

This chain links TRBV19 with TRBJ2-3, with 10 bases fitting TRBD1. Losses at the gene ends were 1 base for V and 5 bases for J; bases not matched to a gene: 3. CDR3 length equals 15 residues. Germline V gives CDR1 LNHDA, CDR2 SQIVND (reference sequence). The CDR3 sequence: CASSIVGQGRDTQYF. The CDR3 DNA is TGTGCCAGTAGTATAGTGGGACAGGGGCGAGATACGCAGTATTTT.

This clone appeared once. This sequence joins TRBV5-1 and TRBJ2-3; 8 positions match TRBD1. The CDR3 contains 15 residues. From germline, CDR1 is SGHRS and CDR2 YFSETQ. J gave up 2 bases and V 4 bases, and 6 bases lay outside the gene matches. CDR3 loop: CASSLGQGFTDTQYF. CDR3 nucleotide sequence: TGCGCCAGCAGCCTAGGACAGGGTTTCACAGATACGCAGTATTTT.

The chain recombines TRBV27 with TRBJ1-2; TRBD1 is a possible D gene (5 bases). V shed 5 bases and J shed 2 bases, with 12 bases lying between them. Per germline, CDR1 MNHEY and CDR2 SMNVEV (reference sequence). CDR3 length equals 14 residues. The DNA of the CDR3 is TGTGCCAGCAGTAGAGAAGGGGTGAACTATGGCTACACCTTC. It is translated as CASSREGVNYGYTF.

Worth noting for this clone: The sample carries other DNA sequences with the same CDR3. The rearrangement uses TRBV6-1 and TRBJ1-5; D might be TRBD1 (5 bases). Germline V gene data show CDR1 as MNHNS and CDR2 as SASEGT. The CDR3 covers 14 residues. V was cut by 1 base and J by 7 bases, with 11 bases left in between. The CDR3 is CASSEGGGGQPQHF. CDR3 bases: TGTGCCAGCAGTGAAGGGGGGGGAGGGCAGCCCCAGCATTTT.

The rearrangement uses TRBV12-5 and TRBJ2-7; 11 bases agree with TRBD1. CDR3 size: 16 residues. The germline V gene encodes CDR1 LGHNT and CDR2 FRNRAP. V lost 6 bases and J lost 6; bases outside the gene matches: 13. DNA for the CDR3: TGTGCTAGTGGACCCTGGACAGGGGGCGCCCCCGGCGAGCAGTACTTC. Translated: CASGPWTGGAPGEQYF.

The chain carries TRBV5-1 and TRBJ1-6, with D perhaps matching TRBD1 (5 bases). V was clipped by 4 bases and J by 2 bases, with 13 bases between them. The CDR3 length is 16 residues. Germline V gene lookup returns CDR1 SGHRS and CDR2 YFSETQ. CDR3 coding DNA: TGCGCCAGCAGCCATTTGGCGGGGGCCTATAATTCACCCCTCCACTTT. This translates into CASSHLAGAYNSPLHF.

The chain recombines TRBV4-1 with TRBJ2-6, with 12 nucleotides matching TRBD1. V lost 0 bases, J lost 4 bases, and 7 bases stayed unmatched. Germline assignment: CDR1 MGHRA and CDR2 YSYEKL. The CDR3 totals 19 residues. The CDR3: CASSQDRGQGAAGANVLTF. The DNA of the CDR3 is TGCGCCAGCAGCCAAGATAGGGGACAGGGGGCGGCAGGGGCCAACGTCCTGACTTTC.

The chain combines TRBV6-1 with TRBJ1-5; perhaps TRBD1 as D (5 bases). V lost 3 bases, J lost 5 bases, and 11 bases lay in between. CDR1 is MNHNS and CDR2 is SASEGT in the germline V gene. The CDR3 has 14 residues. Written as DNA, the CDR3 is TGTGCCAGCAGTGATAAGGGCAGGGATCAGCCCCAGCATTTT. This sequence encodes CASSDKGRDQPQHF.

The chain combines TRBV13 with TRBJ1-5; possible D gene TRBD1, 6 bases. Looked up from germline, CDR1 is PRHDT and CDR2 is FYEKMQ (reference sequence). V lost 3 bases and J lost 10, with 22 bases in between. The CDR3 totals 16 residues. CDR3 region: CASSFGAGGALEPQHF. The DNA for the CDR3 is TGTGCCAGCAGCTTTGGTGCCGGGGGGGCGTTGGAACCCCAGCATTTT.

V usage is TRBV28 and J usage is TRBJ2-1; D gene unclear. Trimming stripped 2 bases from V and 2 bases from J, with 10 bases between. CDR3 length: 15 residues. Germline V lookup: CDR1 MDHEN, CDR2 SYDVKM. CDR3 bases: TGTGCCAGCAGTTTACGGGTCTCCCCCTACAATGAGCAGTTCTTC. It translates to CASSLRVSPYNEQFF.

This sequence joins TRBV3-1 (or the pseudogene TRBV3-2) and TRBJ2-1, with TRBD2 identical over 12 bases. Germline V gene sequence: CDR1 LGHDT, CDR2 YNNKEL (reference sequence). V dropped 4 bases and J dropped 3; count of bases not matched to a gene: 10. The CDR3 length is 18 residues. This CDR3 reads CASSLMTSGSGFYNEQFF. The DNA for the CDR3 is TGTGCCAGCAGCCTCATGACTAGCGGGAGTGGGTTCTACAATGAGCAGTTCTTC.

V is TRBV28 and J is TRBJ2-1; TRBD1 is a possible D gene (5 bases). Trimming stripped 6 bases from V and 2 bases from J, with 17 bases between. Germline V gives CDR1 MDHEN, CDR2 SYDVKM. The CDR3 sequence is 16 residues long. The CDR3 nucleotides are TGTGCCAGCAGCAGGATAGGACACAACACCTACAATGAGCAGTTCTTC. Its protein is CASSRIGHNTYNEQFF.

This clone was seen a handful of times. The CDR3 reads CASSPVSLAANEQFF. In DNA form, the CDR3 reads TGTGCCAGCTCACCAGTCAGCCTAGCGGCCAATGAGCAGTTCTTC. V gene TRBV18 combines with J gene TRBJ2-1, with 7 bases matching TRBD2. Germline V gene sequence: CDR1 KGHSH, CDR2 LQKENI. The CDR3 extends over 15 amino acids. V lost 2 bases to trimming and J lost 6 bases; unmatched junction nucleotides: 7.

This clone was seen only a few times. V is TRBV6-5 and J is TRBJ2-7, with 11 bases identical to TRBD1. The CDR3 contains 16 residues. Germline assignment: CDR1 MNHEY and CDR2 SVGAGI. V gave up 0 bases and J gave up 7 bases; unmatched junction bases: 8. The CDR3 loop reads CASSYSNGQGAREQYF. CDR3 nucleotides: TGTGCCAGCAGTTACTCCAATGGACAGGGGGCGAGAGAGCAGTACTTC.

This clone was counted once. This sequence joins TRBV7-3 and TRBJ2-1; possible D gene TRBD2, 6 bases. The CDR3 loop spans 12 amino acids. CDR1 and CDR2 (germline): SGHTA, FQGTGA. Trimming removed 8 bases at V and 6 bases at J, with 11 bases between. The CDR3 sequence: CASGRTSNEQFF. CDR3 coding DNA: TGTGCCAGCGGGAGGACCTCCAATGAGCAGTTCTTC. Using reference TRBV7-3 and TRBJ2-1 for the parts outside the CDR3, the full variable domain is GAGVSQTPSNKVTEKGKYVELRCDPISGHTALYWYRQSLGQGPEFLIYFQGTGAADDSGLPNDRFFAVRPEGSVSTLKIQRTERGDSAVYLCASGRTSNEQFFGPGTRLTVL.

The genes are TRBV19 and TRBJ2-1; D not certain. Trimming took off 5 bases at V and 1 base at J, with 9 bases between the two ends. The CDR3 contains 14 residues. In germline, CDR1 is LNHDA, CDR2 SQIVND (reference sequence). CDR3 amino acids: CASSGELSYNEQFF. CDR3 in DNA: TGTGCCAGTAGTGGCGAACTATCCTACAATGAGCAGTTCTTC.

This chain connects TRBV12-5 to TRBJ2-1; D is uncertain. The V end lost 0 bases, the J end lost 7 bases, and 25 bases lay between the germline ends. Per the germline V gene, CDR1 is LGHNT and CDR2 is FRNRAP. The CDR3 covers 19 residues. As DNA, the CDR3 is TGTGCTAGTGGTTTGGTACCTCGAGTGGTAGCCCTTACGTGGAATGAGCAGTTCTTC. Protein: CASGLVPRVVALTWNEQFF.

This clone was seen more than once but under ten times. This sequence joins TRBV7-2 and TRBJ2-5; D is uncertain. V lost 1 base and J lost 5, with 8 bases in between. This CDR3 comprises 13 residues. Germline V gives CDR1 SGHTA, CDR2 FQGNSA. CDR3 loop: CASSLVRLETQYF. In DNA form, the CDR3 reads TGTGCCAGCAGCTTAGTTCGGTTGGAGACCCAGTACTTC.